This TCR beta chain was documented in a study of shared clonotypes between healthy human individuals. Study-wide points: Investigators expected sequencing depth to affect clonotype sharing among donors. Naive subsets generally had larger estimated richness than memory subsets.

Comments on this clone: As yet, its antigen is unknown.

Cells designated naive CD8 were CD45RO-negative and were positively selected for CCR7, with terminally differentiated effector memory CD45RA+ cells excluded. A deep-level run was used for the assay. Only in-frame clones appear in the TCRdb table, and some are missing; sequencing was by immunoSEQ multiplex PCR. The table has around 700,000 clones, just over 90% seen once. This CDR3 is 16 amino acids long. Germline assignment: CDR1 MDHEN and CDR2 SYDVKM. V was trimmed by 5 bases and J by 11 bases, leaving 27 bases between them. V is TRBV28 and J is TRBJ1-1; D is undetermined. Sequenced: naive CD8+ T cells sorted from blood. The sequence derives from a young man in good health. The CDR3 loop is CASSQKITDPHTRAFF. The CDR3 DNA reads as TGTGCCAGCAGTCAGAAAATCACCGATCCCCACACGAGGGCTTTCTTT.